This T cell receptor beta chain was sequenced for a study of regulatory dendritic cells for organ transplantation (dated by TCRdb to 2017 to 2019). Describing the broader study: To make regulatory dendritic cells, monocytes were cultured with vitamin D3 on days 0 and 4 and with IL-10 on day 4. Before and after allostimulation with regulatory or mature dendritic cells, TCRbeta repertoires were sequenced from sorted naive and memory CD4+ and CD8+ T cells. On day 6, LPS was added to the DC cultures to test how the DCs responded to a strong maturation-inducing agent. The paper as a whole reports these results and caveats: Only a couple of subjects were sequenced, and the authors noted considerable between-individual heterogeneity in the alloreactive memory CD8+ T cell pool. In both subjects, allostimulation led to expansion of memory CD8+ clones, though the expansion induced by regulatory dendritic cells appeared to be more limited than that induced by mature dendritic cells. Highly diverse repertoires were observed in naive CD4+ and CD8+ T cells, whereas lower diversity was observed in memory cells, and the most oligoclonal repertoires were found in memory CD8+ cells. Among the resting subsets, the most alloreactive TCR clonotypes were found in memory CD8+ T cells.

A multiplexed two-step PCR with Vbeta-specific forward primers and Jbeta-specific reverse primers was used to amplify the TCRbeta CDR3 regions. The TCRbeta libraries were sequenced on an Illumina instrument via the immunoSEQ service. From the authors' description of their analysis: V, D and J genes were assigned using IMGT annotation, and counts were corrected for multiplex PCR bias using synthetic CDR3 analogues. The immunoSEQ Analyzer calculated repertoire clonality as one minus the normalized Shannon entropy. Clonal expansion was defined by Fisher's exact test with Benjamini-Hochberg false discovery rate control, using two-tailed P<0.01. Drawn from immuneACCESS, this table holds only the in-frame rearrangements with V and J called that TCRdb kept. Clones are partly lost; checked studies trace under half to an unresolved V gene and leave the rest unexplained. The V and J calls and clone size were taken over from that table, and D and trimming were inferred from the DNA. A total of 13,000 or so clones appear in this sample, roughly 90% of them only once. The ten biggest clones cover around 0.24% of the sample.

Sorted T cell subsets were CFSE-labeled and co-cultured for approximately 5 days with allogeneic regulatory or mature dendritic cells at a 1:10 DC:T ratio. FACS was used to sort naive T cells as CD45RA+ cells and memory T cells as CD45RO+ CD4+ or CD8+ cells. T cells for TCR sequencing came from a couple of healthy control subjects. Genomic DNA was extracted with the Qiagen DNeasy Blood & Tissue Kit. Comments on this clone: What this receptor recognizes is not known. It has no much larger one-base neighbor in the sample; base qualities were not kept.

The clonotype comes from a human donor in good health. The sequencing sample was made of naive CD8+ T cells from blood cultured with regulatory dendritic cells. The sample's cell subset or site label is to be understood as: CD45RA+ naive T cells.

The nucleotide sequence is TGTGCCACCACTAGACTAGCCTTCCTATCCGGGGAGCTGTTTTTT. Its protein reads: CATTRLAFLSGELFF. The sequence joins TRBV2 to TRBJ2-2; TRBD2 aligns with 7 central bases. The CDR3 starts with the cysteine, ends with the phenylalanine, and has 15 residues. The retained sequence is limited to the CDR3, 45 bases, with the frame set at the first base. Unmatched junction bases come to 14, with V trimmed by 10 bases and J by 6 bases. Taken from the germline V gene, the CDR1 and CDR2 loops are SNHLY and FYNNEI.